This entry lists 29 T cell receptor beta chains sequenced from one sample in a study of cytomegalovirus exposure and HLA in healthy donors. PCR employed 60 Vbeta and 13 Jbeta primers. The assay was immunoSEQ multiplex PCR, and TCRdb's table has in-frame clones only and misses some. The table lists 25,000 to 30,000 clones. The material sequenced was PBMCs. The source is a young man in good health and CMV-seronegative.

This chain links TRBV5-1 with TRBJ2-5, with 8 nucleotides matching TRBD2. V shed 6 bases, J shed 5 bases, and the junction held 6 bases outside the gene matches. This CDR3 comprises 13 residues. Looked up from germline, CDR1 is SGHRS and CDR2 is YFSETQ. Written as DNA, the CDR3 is TGCGCCAGCACAAGCGGGGGCAGGGAGACCCAGTACTTC. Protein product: CASTSGGRETQYF. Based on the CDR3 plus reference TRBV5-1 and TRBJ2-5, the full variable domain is KAGVTQTPRYLIKTRGQQVTLSCSPISGHRSVSWYQQTPGQGLQFLFEYFSETQRNKGNFPGRFSGRQFSNSRSEMNVSTLELGDSALYLCASTSGGRETQYFGPGTRLLVL.

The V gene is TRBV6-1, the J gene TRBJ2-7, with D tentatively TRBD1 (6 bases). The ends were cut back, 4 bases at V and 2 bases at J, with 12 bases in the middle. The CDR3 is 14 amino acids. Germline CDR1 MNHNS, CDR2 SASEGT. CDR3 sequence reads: CASSAGQSPYEQYF. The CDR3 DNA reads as TGTGCCAGCAGTGCCGGACAGAGCCCCTACGAGCAGTACTTC.

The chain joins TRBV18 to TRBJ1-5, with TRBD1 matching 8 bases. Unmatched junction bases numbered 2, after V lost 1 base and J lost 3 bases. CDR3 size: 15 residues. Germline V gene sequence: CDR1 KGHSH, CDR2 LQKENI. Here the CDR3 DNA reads TGTGCCAGCTCACCACAGGACAGGGCCAATCAGCCCCAGCATTTT. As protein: CASSPQDRANQPQHF.

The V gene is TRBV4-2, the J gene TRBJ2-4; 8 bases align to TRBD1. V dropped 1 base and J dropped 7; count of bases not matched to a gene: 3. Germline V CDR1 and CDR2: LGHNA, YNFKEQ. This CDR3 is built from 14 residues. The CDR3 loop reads CASSQGRTGNIQYF. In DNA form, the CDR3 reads TGTGCCAGCAGCCAAGGGAGGACAGGGAACATTCAGTACTTC.

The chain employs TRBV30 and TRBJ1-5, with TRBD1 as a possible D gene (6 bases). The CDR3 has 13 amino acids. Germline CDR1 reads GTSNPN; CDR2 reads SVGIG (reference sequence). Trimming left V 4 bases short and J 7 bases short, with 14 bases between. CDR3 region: CAWTGQGSQPQHF. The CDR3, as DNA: TGTGCCTGGACCGGGCAGGGGAGCCAGCCCCAGCATTTT.

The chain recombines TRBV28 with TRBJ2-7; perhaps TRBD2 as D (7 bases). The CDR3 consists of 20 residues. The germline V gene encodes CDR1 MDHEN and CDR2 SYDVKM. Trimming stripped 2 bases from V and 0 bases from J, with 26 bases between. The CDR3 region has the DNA TGTGCCAGCAGTTTACCCCTAGGGGGGAGGGTCCCCCAAGGCTCCTACGAGCAGTACTTC. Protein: CASSLPLGGRVPQGSYEQYF.

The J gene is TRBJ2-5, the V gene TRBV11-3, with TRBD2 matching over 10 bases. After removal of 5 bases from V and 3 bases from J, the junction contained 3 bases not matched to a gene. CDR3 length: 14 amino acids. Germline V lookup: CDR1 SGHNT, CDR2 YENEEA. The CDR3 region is CASSPGTSEETQYF. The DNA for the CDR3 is TGTGCCAGCAGCCCCGGGACTAGCGAAGAGACCCAGTACTTC.

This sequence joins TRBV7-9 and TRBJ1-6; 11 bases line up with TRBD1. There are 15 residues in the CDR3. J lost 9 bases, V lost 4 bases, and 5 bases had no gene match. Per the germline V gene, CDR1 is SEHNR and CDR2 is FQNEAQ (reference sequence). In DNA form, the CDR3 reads TGTGCCAGCAGCTGGGGACAGGGGGTTGGTTCACCCCTCCACTTT. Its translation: CASSWGQGVGSPLHF.

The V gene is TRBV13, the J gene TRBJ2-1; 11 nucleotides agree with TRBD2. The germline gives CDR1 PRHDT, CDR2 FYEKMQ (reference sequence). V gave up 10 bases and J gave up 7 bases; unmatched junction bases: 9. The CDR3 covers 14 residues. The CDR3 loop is CATLSTSGTNEQFF. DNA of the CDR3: TGTGCCACTCTCTCGACTAGCGGGACGAATGAGCAGTTCTTC.

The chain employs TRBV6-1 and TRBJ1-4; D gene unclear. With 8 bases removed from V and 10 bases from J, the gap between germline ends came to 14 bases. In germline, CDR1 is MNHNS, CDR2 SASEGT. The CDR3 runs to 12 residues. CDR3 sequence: CASPSREGKLFF. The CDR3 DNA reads TGTGCCAGCCCAAGTAGGGAGGGAAAACTGTTTTTT.

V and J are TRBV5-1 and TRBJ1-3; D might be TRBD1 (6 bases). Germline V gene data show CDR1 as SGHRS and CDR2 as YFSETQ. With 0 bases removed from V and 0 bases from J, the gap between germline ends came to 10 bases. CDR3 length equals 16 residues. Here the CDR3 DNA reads TGCGCCAGCAGCTTGGTGCCGGACAGCTCTGGAAACACCATATATTTT. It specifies CASSLVPDSSGNTIYF.

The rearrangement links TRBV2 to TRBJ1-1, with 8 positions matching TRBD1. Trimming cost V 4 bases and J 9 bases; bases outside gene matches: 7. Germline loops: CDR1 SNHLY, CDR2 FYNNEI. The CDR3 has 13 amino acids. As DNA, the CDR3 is TGTGCCAGCAGTGCTGGACAGGGCTTTCAAGCTTTCTTT. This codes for CASSAGQGFQAFF.

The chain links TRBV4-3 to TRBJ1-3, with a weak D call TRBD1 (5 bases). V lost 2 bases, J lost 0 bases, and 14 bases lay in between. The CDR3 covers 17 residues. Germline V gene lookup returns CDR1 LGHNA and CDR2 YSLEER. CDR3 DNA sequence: TGCGCCAGCAGCCAAATATCTGGGACTTACTCTGGAAACACCATATATTTT. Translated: CASSQISGTYSGNTIYF.

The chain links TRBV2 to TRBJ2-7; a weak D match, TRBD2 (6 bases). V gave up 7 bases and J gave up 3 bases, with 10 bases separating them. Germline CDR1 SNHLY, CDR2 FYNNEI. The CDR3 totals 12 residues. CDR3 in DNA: TGTGCCAGCAACGGACTAAACTACGAGCAGTACTTC. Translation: CASNGLNYEQYF.

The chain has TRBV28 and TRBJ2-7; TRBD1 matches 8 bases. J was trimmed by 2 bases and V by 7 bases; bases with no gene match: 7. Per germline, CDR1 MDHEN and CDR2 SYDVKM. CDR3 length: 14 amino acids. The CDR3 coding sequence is TGTGCCAGCATCCCCCAGGGGGCGGCCTACGAGCAGTACTTC. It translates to CASIPQGAAYEQYF.

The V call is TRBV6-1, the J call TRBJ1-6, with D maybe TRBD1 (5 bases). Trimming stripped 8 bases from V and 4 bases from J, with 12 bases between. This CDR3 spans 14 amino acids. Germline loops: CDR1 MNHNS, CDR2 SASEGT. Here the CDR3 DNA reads TGTGCCAGCGGGGGGGGAGGGTATAATTCACCCCTCCACTTT. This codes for CASGGGGYNSPLHF.

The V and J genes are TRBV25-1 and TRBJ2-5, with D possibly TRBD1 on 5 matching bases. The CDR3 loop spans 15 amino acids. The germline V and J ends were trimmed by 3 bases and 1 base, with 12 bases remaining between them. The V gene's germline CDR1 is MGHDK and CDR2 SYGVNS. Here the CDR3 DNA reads TGTGCCAGCAGTGAGGGGCAGGGCGCCCAAGAGACCCAGTACTTC. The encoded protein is CASSEGQGAQETQYF.

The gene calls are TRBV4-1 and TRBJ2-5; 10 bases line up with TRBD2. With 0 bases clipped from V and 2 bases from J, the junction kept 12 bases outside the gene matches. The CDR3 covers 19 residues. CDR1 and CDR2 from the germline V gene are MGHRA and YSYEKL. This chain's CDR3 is CASSQDIRTSGHLQETQYF. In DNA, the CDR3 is TGCGCCAGCAGCCAAGATATTAGGACTAGCGGACACTTACAAGAGACCCAGTACTTC.

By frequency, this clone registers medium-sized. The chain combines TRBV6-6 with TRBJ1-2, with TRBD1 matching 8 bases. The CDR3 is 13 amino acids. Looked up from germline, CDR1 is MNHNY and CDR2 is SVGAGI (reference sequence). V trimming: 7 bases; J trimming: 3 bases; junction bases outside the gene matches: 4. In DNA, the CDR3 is TGTGCCAGCATCATGACAGGGGACTATGGCTACACCTTC. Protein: CASIMTGDYGYTF.

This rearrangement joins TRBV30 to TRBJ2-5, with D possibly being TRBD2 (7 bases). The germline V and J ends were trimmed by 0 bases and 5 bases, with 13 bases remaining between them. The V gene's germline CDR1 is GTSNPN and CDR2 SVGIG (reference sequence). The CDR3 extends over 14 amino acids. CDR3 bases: TGTGCCTGGAGTGTAGGGGGGGCTTCGGAGACCCAGTACTTC. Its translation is CAWSVGGASETQYF.

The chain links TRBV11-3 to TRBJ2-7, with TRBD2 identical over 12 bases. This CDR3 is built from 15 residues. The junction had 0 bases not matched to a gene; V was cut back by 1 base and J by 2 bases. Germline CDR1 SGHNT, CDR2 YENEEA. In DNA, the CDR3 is TGTGCCAGCAGCTTAGCTAGCGGGAGGGCCTACGAGCAGTACTTC. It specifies CASSLASGRAYEQYF. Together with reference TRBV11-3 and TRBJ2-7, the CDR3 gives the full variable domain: EAGVVQSPRYKIIEKKQPVAFWCNPISGHNTLYWYLQNLGQGPELLIRYENEEAVDDSQLPKDRFSAERLKGVDSTLKIQPAELGDSAVYLCASSLASGRAYEQYFGPGTRLTVT.

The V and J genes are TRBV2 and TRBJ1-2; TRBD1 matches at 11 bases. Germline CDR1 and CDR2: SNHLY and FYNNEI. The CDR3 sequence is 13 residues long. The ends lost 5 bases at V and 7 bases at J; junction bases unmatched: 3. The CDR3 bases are TGTGCCAGCAGTCCGGACAGGGGGCTTGGCTACACCTTC. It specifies CASSPDRGLGYTF.

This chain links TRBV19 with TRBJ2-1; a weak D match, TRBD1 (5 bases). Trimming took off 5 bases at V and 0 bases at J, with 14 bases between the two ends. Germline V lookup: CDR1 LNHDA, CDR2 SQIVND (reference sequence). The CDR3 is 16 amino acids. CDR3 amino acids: CASSFKQVSSYNEQFF. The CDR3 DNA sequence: TGTGCCAGTAGTTTTAAACAGGTTAGCTCCTACAATGAGCAGTTCTTC. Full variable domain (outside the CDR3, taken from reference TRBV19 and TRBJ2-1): DGGITQSPKYLFRKEGQNVTLSCEQNLNHDAMYWYRQDPGQGLRLIYYSQIVNDFQKGDIAEGYSVSREKKESFPLTVTSAQKNPTAFYLCASSFKQVSSYNEQFFGPGTRLTVL.

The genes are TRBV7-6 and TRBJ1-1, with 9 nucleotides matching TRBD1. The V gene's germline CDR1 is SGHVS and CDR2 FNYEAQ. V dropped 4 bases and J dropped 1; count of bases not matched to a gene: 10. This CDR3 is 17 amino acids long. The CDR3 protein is CASSYPTGGLKNTEAFF. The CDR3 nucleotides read TGTGCCAGCAGCTACCCGACAGGGGGTTTGAAGAACACTGAAGCTTTCTTT.

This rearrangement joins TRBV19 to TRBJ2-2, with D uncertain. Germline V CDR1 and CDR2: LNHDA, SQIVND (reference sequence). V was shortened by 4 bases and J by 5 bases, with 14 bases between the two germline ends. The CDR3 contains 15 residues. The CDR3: CASSTLVENTGELFF. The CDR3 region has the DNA TGTGCCAGTAGTACCTTGGTGGAGAATACCGGGGAGCTGTTTTTT.

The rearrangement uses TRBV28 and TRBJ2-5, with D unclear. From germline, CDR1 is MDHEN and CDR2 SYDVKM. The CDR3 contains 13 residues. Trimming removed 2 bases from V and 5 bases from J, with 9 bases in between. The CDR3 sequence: CASSLPVLETQYF. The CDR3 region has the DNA TGTGCCAGCAGTTTACCCGTCTTGGAGACCCAGTACTTC. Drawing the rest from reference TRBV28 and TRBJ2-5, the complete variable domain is DVKVTQSSRYLVKRTGEKVFLECVQDMDHENMFWYRQDPGLGLRLIYFSYDVKMKEKGDIPEGYSVSREKKERFSLILESASTNQTSMYLCASSLPVLETQYFGPGTRLLVL.

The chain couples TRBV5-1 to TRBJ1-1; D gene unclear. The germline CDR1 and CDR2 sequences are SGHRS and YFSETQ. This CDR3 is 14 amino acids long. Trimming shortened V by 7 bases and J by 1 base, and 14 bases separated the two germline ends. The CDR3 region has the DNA TGCGCCAGCGTCCTGGCGTCAGGGAACACTGAAGCTTTCTTT. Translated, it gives CASVLASGNTEAFF.

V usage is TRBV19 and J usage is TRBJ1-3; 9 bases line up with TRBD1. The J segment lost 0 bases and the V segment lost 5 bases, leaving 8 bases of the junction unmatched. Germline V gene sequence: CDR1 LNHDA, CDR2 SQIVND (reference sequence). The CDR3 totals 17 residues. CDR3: CASSRGTGMVSGNTIYF. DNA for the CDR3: TGTGCCAGTAGTCGGGGGACAGGGATGGTCTCTGGAAACACCATATATTTT.

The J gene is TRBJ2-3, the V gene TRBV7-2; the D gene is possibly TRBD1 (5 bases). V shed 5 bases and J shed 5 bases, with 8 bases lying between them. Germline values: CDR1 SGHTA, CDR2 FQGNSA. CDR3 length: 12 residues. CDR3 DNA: TGTGCCAGCAGCGTAACAGGAGATACGCAGTATTTT. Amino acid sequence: CASSVTGDTQYF. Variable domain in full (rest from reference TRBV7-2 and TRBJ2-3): GAGVSQSPSNKVTEKGKDVELRCDPISGHTALYWYRQSLGQGLEFLIYFQGNSAPDKSGLPSDRFSAERTGGSVSTLTIQRTQQEDSAVYLCASSVTGDTQYFGPGTRLTVL.